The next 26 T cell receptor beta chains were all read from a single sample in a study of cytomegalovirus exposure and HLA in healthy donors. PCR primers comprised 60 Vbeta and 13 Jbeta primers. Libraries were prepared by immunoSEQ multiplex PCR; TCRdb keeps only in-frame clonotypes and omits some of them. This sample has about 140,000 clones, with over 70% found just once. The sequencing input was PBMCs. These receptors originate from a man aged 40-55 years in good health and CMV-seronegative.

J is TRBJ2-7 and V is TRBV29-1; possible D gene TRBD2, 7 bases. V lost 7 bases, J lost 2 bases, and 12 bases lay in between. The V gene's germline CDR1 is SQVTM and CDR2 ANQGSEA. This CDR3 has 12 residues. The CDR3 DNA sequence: TGCAGCGCCTCGCGGGGGCCCTACGAGCAGTACTTC. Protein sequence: CSASRGPYEQYF.

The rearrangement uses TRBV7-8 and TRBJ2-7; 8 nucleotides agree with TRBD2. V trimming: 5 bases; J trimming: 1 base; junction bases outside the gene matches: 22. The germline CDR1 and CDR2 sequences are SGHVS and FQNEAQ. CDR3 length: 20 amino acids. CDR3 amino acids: CASSTRTLLAGGDKSYEQYF. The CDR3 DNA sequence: TGTGCCAGCAGCACCCGGACCCTACTCGCGGGGGGCGACAAGTCCTACGAGCAGTACTTC.

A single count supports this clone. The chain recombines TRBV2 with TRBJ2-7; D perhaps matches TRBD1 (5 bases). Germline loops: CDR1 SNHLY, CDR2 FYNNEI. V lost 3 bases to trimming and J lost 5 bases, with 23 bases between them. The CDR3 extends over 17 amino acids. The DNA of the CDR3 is TGTGCCAGCAGTGAGTTAACTTACCCCCAGGGTACCCACGAGCAGTACTTC. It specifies CASSELTYPQGTHEQYF.

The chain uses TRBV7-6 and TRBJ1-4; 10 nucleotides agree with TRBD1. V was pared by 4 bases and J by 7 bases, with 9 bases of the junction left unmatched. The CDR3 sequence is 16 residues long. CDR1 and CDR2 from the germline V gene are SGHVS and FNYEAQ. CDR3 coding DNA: TGTGCCAGCAGCTACTTGACAGGGGGCGGACGTGAAAAACTGTTTTTT. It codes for CASSYLTGGGREKLFF.

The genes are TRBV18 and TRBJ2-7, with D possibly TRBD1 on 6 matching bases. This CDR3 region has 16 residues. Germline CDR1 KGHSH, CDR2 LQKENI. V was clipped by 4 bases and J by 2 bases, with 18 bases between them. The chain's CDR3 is CASSLISTGKPYEQYF. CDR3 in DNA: TGTGCCAGCTCACTTATATCGACAGGAAAACCCTACGAGCAGTACTTC. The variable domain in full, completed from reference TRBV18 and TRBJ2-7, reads NAGVMQNPRHLVRRRGQEARLRCSPMKGHSHVYWYRQLPEEGLKFMVYLQKENIIDESGMPKERFSAEFPKEGPSILRIQQVVRGDSAAYFCASSLISTGKPYEQYFGPGTRLTVT.

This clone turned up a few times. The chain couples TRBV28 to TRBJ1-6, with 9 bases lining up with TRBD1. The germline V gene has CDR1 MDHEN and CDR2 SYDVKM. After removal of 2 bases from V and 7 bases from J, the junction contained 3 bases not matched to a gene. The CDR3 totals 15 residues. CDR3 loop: CASSLDGTGNSPLHF. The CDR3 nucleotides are TGTGCCAGCAGTTTAGACGGGACAGGGAATTCACCCCTCCACTTT.

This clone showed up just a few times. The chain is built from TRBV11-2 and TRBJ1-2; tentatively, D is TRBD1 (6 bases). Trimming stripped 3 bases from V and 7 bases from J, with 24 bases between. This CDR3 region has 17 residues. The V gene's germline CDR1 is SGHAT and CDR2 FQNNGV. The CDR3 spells CASSFATGLGGRSGYTF. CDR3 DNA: TGTGCCAGCAGCTTCGCTACAGGGCTGGGCGGGAGGTCTGGCTACACCTTC. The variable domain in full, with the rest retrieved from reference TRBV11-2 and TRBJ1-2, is EAGVAQSPRYKIIEKRQSVAFWCNPISGHATLYWYQQILGQGPKLLIQFQNNGVVDDSQLPKDRFSAERLKGVDSTLKIQPAKLEDSAVYLCASSFATGLGGRSGYTFGSGTRLTVV.

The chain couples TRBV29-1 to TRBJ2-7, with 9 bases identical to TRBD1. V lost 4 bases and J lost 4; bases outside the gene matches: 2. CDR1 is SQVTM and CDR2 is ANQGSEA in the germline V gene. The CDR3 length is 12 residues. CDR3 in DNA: TGCAGCGTTGTACAGGGGGCTTACGAGCAGTACTTC. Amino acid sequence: CSVVQGAYEQYF.

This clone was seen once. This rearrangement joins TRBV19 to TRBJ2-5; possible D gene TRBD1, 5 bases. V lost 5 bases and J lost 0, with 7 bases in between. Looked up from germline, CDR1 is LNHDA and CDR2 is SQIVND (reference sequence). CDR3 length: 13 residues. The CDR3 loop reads CASSRQHQETQYF. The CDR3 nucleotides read TGTGCCAGTAGTCGACAGCACCAAGAGACCCAGTACTTC.

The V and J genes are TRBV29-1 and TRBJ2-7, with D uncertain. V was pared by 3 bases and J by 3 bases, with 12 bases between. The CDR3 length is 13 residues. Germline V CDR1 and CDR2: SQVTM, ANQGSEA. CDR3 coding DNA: TGCAGCGTTGAGTACCTTAGTGGCTACGAGCAGTACTTC. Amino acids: CSVEYLSGYEQYF.

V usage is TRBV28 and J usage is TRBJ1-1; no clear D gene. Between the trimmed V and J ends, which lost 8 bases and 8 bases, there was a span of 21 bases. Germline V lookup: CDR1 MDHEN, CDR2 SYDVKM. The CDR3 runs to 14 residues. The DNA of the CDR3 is TGTGCCAGCGGTAACCCCCCGATCGTCGGGGAAGCTTTCTTT. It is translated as CASGNPPIVGEAFF.

The CDR3: CASSPQGSVRYEQYF. The CDR3 DNA reads as TGCGCCAGCAGCCCACAGGGGTCCGTGAGGTACGAGCAGTACTTC. V is TRBV5-1 and J is TRBJ2-7, with 7 bases fitting TRBD1. The V and J ends lost 4 bases and 4 bases, in that order; junction bases with no gene match: 11. The CDR3 has 15 residues. Per the germline V gene, CDR1 is SGHRS and CDR2 is YFSETQ.

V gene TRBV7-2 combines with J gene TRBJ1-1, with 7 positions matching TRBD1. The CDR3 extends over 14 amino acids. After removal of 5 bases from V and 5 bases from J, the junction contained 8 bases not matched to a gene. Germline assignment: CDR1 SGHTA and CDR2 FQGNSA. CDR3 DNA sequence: TGTGCCAGCAGCCCTGACAGGGCTAGGACTGAAGCTTTCTTT. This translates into CASSPDRARTEAFF.

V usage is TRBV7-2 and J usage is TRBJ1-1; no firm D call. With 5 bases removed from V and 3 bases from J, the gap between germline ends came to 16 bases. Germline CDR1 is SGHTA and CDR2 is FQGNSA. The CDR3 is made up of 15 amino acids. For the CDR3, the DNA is TGTGCCAGCAGCCTCCGGGTCCGAGTCGACACTGAAGCTTTCTTT. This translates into CASSLRVRVDTEAFF.

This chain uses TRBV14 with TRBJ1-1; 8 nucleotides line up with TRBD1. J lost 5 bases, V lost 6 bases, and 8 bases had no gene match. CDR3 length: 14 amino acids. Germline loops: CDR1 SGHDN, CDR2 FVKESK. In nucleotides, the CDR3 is TGTGCCAGCAGGGAGACAGGGGCCCAGACTGAAGCTTTCTTT. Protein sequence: CASRETGAQTEAFF.

The CDR3: CASRGRVETQYF. DNA of the CDR3: TGCGCCAGCAGAGGCAGGGTAGAGACCCAGTACTTC. This chain joins TRBV5-1 and TRBJ2-5, with a possible D match to TRBD1 (5 bases). Trimming cost V 5 bases and J 4 bases, with 9 bases left between them. The germline CDR1 and CDR2 sequences are SGHRS and YFSETQ. The CDR3 spans 12 residues.

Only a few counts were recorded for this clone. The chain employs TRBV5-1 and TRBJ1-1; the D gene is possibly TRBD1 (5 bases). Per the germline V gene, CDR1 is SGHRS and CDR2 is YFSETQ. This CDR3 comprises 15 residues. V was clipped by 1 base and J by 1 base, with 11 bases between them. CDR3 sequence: CASSLYPGGNTEAFF. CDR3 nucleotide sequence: TGCGCCAGCAGCTTGTATCCGGGGGGGAACACTGAAGCTTTCTTT.

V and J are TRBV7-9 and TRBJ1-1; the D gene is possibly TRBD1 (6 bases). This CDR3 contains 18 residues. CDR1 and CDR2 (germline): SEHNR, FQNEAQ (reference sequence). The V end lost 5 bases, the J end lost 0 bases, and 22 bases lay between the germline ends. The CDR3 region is CASSNRTGQPLMNTEAFF. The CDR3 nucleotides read TGTGCCAGCAGCAACCGCACCGGACAGCCGTTAATGAACACTGAAGCTTTCTTT.

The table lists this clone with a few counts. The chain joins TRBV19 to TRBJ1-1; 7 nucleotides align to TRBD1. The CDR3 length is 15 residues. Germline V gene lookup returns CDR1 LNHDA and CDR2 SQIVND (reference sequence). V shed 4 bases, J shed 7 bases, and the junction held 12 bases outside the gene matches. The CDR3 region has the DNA TGTGCCAGTAGTACTCCTGGGACAGCCATTCATGAAGCTTTCTTT. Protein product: CASSTPGTAIHEAFF.

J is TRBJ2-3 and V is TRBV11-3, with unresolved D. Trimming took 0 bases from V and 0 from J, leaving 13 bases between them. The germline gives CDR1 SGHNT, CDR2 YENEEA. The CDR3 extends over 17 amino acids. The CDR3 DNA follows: TGTGCCAGCAGCTTAGATCTAAGTAGCTCTAGCACAGATACGCAGTATTTT. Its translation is CASSLDLSSSSTDTQYF.

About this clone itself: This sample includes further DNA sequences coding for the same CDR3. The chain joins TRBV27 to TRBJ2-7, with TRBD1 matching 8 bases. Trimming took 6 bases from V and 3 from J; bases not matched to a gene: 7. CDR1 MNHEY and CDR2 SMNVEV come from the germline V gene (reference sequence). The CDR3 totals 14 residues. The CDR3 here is CASSLRDRLYEQYF. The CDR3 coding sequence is TGTGCCAGCAGCCTACGGGACAGGCTCTACGAGCAGTACTTC.

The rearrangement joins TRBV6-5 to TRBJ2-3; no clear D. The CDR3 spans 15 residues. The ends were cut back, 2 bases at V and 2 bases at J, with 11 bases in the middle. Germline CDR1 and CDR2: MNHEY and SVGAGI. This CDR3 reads CASSYNPTNTDTQYF. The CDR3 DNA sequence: TGTGCCAGCAGTTACAACCCGACAAACACAGATACGCAGTATTTT.

CDR3 coding DNA: TGTGCCAGCAATCAGGAGGGAGCGACTGAAGCTTTCTTT. It translates to CASNQEGATEAFF. V usage is TRBV6-1 and J usage is TRBJ1-1; no clear D. Per the germline V gene, CDR1 is MNHNS and CDR2 is SASEGT. The CDR3 consists of 13 residues. V was cut by 7 bases and J by 5 bases, with 14 bases left in between.

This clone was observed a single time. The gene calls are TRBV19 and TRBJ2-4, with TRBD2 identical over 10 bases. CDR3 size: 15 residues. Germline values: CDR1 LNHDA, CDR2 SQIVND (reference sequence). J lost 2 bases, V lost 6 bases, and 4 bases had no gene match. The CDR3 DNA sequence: TGTGCCAGTAGGCTAGCGGGGGAATCCAAAAACATTCAGTACTTC. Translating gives CASRLAGESKNIQYF. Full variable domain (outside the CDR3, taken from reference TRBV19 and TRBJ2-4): DGGITQSPKYLFRKEGQNVTLSCEQNLNHDAMYWYRQDPGQGLRLIYYSQIVNDFQKGDIAEGYSVSREKKESFPLTVTSAQKNPTAFYLCASRLAGESKNIQYFGAGTRLSVL.

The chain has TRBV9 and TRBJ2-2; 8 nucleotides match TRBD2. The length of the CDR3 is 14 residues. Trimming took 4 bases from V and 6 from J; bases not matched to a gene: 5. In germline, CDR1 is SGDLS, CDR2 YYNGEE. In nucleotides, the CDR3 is TGTGCCAGCAGCTCCCGGACTAGCCCCGGGGAGCTGTTTTTT. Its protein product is CASSSRTSPGELFF. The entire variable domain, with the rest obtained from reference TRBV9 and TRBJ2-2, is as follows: DSGVTQTPKHLITATGQRVTLRCSPRSGDLSVYWYQQSLDQGLQFLIQYYNGEERAKGNILERFSAQQFPDLHSELNLSSLELGDSALYFCASSSRTSPGELFFGEGSRLTVL.

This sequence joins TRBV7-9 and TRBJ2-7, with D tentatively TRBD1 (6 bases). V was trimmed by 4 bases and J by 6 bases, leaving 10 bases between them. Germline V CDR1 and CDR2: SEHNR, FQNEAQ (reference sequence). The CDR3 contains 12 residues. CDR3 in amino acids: CASSSQGLEQYF. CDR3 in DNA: TGTGCCAGCAGCTCCCAGGGGCTCGAGCAGTACTTC. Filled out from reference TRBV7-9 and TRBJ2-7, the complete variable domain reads DTGVSQNPRHKITKRGQNVTFRCDPISEHNRLYWYRQTLGQGPEFLTYFQNEAQLEKSRLLSDRFSAERPKGSFSTLEIQRTEQGDSAMYLCASSSQGLEQYFGPGTRLTVT.